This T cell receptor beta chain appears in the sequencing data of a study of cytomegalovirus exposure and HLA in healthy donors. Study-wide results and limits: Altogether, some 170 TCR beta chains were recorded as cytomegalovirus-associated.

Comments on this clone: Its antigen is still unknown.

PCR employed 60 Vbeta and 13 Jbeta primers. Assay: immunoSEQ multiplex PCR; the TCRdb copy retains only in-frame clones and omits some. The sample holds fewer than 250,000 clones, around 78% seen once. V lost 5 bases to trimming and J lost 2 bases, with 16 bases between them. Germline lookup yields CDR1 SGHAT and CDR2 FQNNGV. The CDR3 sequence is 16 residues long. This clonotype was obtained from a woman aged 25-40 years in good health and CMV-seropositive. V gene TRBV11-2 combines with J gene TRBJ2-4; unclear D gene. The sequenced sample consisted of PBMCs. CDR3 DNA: TGTGCCAGCAGCCCCGGAGTAGGATGGTCCAAAAACATTCAGTACTTC. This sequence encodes CASSPGVGWSKNIQYF. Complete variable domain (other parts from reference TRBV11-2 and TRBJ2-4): EAGVAQSPRYKIIEKRQSVAFWCNPISGHATLYWYQQILGQGPKLLIQFQNNGVVDDSQLPKDRFSAERLKGVDSTLKIQPAKLEDSAVYLCASSPGVGWSKNIQYFGAGTRLSVL.